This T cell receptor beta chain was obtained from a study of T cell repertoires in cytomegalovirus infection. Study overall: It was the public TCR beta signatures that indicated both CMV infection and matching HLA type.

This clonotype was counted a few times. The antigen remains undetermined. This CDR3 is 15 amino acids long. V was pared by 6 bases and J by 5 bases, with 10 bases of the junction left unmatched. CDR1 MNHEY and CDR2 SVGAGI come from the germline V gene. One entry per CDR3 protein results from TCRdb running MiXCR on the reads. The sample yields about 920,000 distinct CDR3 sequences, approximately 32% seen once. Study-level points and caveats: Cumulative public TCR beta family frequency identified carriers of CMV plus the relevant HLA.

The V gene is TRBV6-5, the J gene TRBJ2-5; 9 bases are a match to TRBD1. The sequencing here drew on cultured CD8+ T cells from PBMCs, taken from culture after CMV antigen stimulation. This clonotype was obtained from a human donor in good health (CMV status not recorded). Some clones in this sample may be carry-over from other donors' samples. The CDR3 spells CASSPGQGLGETQYF. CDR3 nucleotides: TGTGCCAGCAGCCCCGGACAGGGGCTAGGGGAGACCCAGTACTTC.